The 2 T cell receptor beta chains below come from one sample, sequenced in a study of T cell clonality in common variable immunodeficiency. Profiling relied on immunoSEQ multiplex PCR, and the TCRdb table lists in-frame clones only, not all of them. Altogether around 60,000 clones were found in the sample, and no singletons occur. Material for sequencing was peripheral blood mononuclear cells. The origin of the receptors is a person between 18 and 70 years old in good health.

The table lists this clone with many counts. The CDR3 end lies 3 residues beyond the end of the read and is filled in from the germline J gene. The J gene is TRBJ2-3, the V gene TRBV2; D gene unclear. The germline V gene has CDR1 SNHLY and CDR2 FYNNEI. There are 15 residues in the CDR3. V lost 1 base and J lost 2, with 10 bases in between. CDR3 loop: CASSEGHMNTDTQYF. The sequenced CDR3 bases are TGTGCCAGCAGTGAAGGACATATGAACACAGATACG. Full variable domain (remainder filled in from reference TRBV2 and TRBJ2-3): EPEVTQTPSHQVTQMGQEVILRCVPISNHLYFYWYRQILGQKVEFLVSFYNNEISEKSEIFDDQFSVERPDGSNFTLKIRSTKLEDSAMYFCASSEGHMNTDTQYFGPGTRLTVL.

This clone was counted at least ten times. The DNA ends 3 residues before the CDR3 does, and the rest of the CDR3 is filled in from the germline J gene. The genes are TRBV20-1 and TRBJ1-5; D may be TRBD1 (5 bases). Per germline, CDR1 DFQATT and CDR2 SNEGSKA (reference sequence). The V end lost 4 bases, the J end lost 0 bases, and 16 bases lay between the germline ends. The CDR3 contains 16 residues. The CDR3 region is CSAIRGAVDSNQPQHF. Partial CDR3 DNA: TGCAGTGCTATCCGAGGGGCGGTGGATAGCAATCAGCCC.